This paragraph reports one T cell receptor beta chain. Its cognate antigen has yet to be identified. Base-call qualities are not available, and no considerably larger clone is one nucleotide away. These data come from a study of blood T cell repertoires in COVID-19 (dated by TCRdb to 2018 to 2020). Notes on the research overall: The collaborator samples originated in the United States, Italy and Spain and spanned the acute and convalescent phases of COVID-19. Subjects who had been exposed to COVID-19, were actively infected with it, or had recovered from it provided the deeply sampled blood TCRbeta repertoires that made up the dataset. A freely available public database, intended as a resource for researchers studying the immune response to SARS-CoV-2, is where the repertoires were released. The material from the prospective study consisted of cDNA or gDNA derived from T cells, B-cell-depleted T cells, or PBMCs. Where HLA class I and class II types were available, the types were taken from metadata supplied by the sample provider, not from assay-based typing. Sample metadata almost always included a de-identified subject ID, COVID-19 status, age in years and sex. Samples were obtained from the ongoing ImmuneRACE study (first 160 participants) and from 1,000 to 1,500 subjects provided by 6 global collaborators. What the research found in general, with its limitations: Clinical and demographic metadata were provided uncurated, with the amount varying by source and participant.

Each collaborating institution followed its own protocols to collect whole blood in K2EDTA tubes. Collaborator samples were shipped for TCRbeta analysis as frozen whole blood, isolated PBMCs, or DNA extracted from either sample type. TCRbeta CDR3 regions were amplified from genomic DNA using the immunoSEQ Assay, a bias-controlled multiplex PCR. The study's processing was this. The number of nucleated cells in each sample was estimated from the amplification of reference gene primers within the assay. To quantify the absolute abundance of each unique TCRbeta CDR3 rearrangement, sequence reads were collapsed and filtered. For each sample, productive Simpson clonality was calculated as the square root of Simpson's diversity index over productive rearrangements. Here the immuneACCESS table is served through TCRdb, limited to in-frame sequences with V and J called. Missing clones are a known gap in these copies; in checked studies unresolved V genes cover under half, and the rest lacks a known reason. V and J calls and clone size are given by that table; D and trimming were obtained from the DNA. The sample table records 130,000 or so clones; around 88% of these occur just once. The ten largest clones capture 10% of the sample.

Taken from cysteine to phenylalanine, the CDR3 has 21 residues. Only the CDR3 DNA stays, 63 bases, in frame from base 1. Compared with germline, V lacks 4 bases and J lacks 2 bases; bases without a gene match: 17. CDR1 and CDR2 were assigned from the germline V gene as SGHRS and YFSETQ. Sequencing was done on a sample of peripheral blood. This TCR derives from a man in his fifties or sixties with acute or convalescent COVID-19. The chain couples TRBV5-1 to TRBJ2-3; 15 bases in the middle match TRBD2. The CDR3 protein: CASSRAGTSGGRLEFTDTQYF. The DNA sequence is as follows: TGCGCCAGCAGCCGGGCCGGGACTAGCGGGGGGCGGTTAGAATTCACAGATACGCAGTATTTT.